The entry that follows covers one T cell receptor beta chain sequence. The target antigen is unknown. After removal of 4 bases from V and 3 bases from J, the junction contained 3 bases not matched to a gene. Germline loops: CDR1 SGHRS, CDR2 YFSETQ. This CDR3 contains 13 residues. Unsorted PBMC DNA was run through sequencing on ten immunoSEQ deep assay plates. Generated by immunoSEQ multiplex PCR, the TCRdb table keeps only in-frame clones and is missing some. The sample comprises fewer than 600,000 clones, roughly three quarters of which are singletons, and 12% rests with the top ten. About 90 million PBMCs per unsorted sample were used for genomic DNA. The data are from a study of shared clonotypes between healthy human individuals. General study points: Clonotype sharing among donors was expected to depend on sequencing depth.

The J gene is TRBJ2-5, the V gene TRBV5-1; 7 nucleotides line up with TRBD1. The origin of this receptor is a middle-aged woman in good health. Some clones in this sample may be carry-over from other donors' samples. The material sequenced was PBMCs. The CDR3 bases are TGCGCCAGCAGCATTGGGACAGAAGAGACCCAGTACTTC. This codes for CASSIGTEETQYF.